This paragraph covers one T cell receptor beta chain sequence. The data were obtained in a study of T cell changes during pregnancy in multiple sclerosis. The protocol was immunoSEQ multiplex PCR, while the TCRdb copy is restricted to in-frame clones and leaves out a portion. The sample has more than 55,000 clones; more than 85% are singletons. Germline CDR1 GTSNPN, CDR2 SVGIG (reference sequence). Deletions cut 4 bases from V and 14 bases from J, with 22 bases between. The CDR3 has 13 residues. This clonotype was sampled from a female donor with multiple sclerosis, enrolled in a pregnancy study. The sequencing here drew on peripheral blood, taken in the first trimester of pregnancy. This sequence joins TRBV30 and TRBJ2-3, with D perhaps matching TRBD2 (7 bases). In nucleotides, the CDR3 is TGTGCCTGGAATAGGGGGGGGTATCCCCCGTTGTATTTT. This codes for CAWNRGGYPPLYF. Full variable domain (missing parts from reference TRBV30 and TRBJ2-3): SQTIHQWPATLVQPVGSPLSLECTVEGTSNPNLYWYRQAAGRGLQLLFYSVGIGQISSEVPQNLSASRPQDRQFILSSKKLLLSDSGFYLCAWNRGGYPPLYFGPGTRLTVL.